This TCR beta chain is from a study of blood T cell repertoires in COVID-19. Original processing notes: Amplifying reference gene primers gave estimates of nucleated cell counts. This table comes from immunoSEQ multiplex PCR, and its TCRdb copy is limited to in-frame clones, with some not included. Clone size and V and J calls were adopted from that table, with D and trimming inferred from the DNA. The table shows about 200,000 clones, with around four fifths occurring only once. The sequence was collected from a woman between 65 and 79 years old with active or convalescent COVID-19. Specimen: peripheral blood.

The CDR3 region has the DNA TGTGCCAGCAGCCCCTCGAATCGGGTGTTGAACACTGAAGCTTTCTTT. Amino acid sequence: CASSPSNRVLNTEAFF. V is TRBV7-6 and J is TRBJ1-1, with D unclear. The CDR3 runs 16 residues. V lost 5 bases and J 0 bases, leaving 16 bases between the germline ends. CDR1 is SGHVS and CDR2 is FNYEAQ in the germline V gene.